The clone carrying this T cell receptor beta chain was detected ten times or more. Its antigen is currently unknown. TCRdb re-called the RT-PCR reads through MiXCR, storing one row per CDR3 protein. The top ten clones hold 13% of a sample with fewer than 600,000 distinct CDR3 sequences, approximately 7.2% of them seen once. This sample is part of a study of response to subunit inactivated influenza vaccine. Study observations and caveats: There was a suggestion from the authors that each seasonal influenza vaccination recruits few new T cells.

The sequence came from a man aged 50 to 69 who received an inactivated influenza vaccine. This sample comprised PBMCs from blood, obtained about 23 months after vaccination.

The CDR3 is CASSYQGGSYEQYF. The DNA for the CDR3 is TGTGCCAGCAGTTACCAAGGCGGGAGCTACGAGCAGTACTTC. This chain links TRBV6-2 or TRBV6-3 with TRBJ2-7, with 7 bases matching TRBD2. CDR1 is MNHEY, CDR2 SVGEGT, per germline. J gave up 3 bases and V 2 bases, and 4 bases lay outside the gene matches. The CDR3 has 14 residues.